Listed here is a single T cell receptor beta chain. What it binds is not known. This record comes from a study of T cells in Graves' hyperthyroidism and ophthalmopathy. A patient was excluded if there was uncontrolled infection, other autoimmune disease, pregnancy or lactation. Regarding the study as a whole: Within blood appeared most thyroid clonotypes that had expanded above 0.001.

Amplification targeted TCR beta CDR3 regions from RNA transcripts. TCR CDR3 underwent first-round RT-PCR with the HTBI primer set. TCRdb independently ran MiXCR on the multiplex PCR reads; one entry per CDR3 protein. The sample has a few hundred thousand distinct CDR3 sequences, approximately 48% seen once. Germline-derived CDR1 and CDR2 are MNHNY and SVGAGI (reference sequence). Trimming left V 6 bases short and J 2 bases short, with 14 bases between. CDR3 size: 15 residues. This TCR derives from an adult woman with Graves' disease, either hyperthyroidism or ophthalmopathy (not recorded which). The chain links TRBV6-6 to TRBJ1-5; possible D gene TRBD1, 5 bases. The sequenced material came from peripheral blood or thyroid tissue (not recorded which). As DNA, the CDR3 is TGTGCCAGCAGCAATTTACCGGGGGGCAATCAGCCCCAGCATTTT. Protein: CASSNLPGGNQPQHF.